Below, 2 T cell receptor beta chains from the same sample are listed, as sequenced in a study of shared clonotypes between healthy human individuals. Generated by immunoSEQ multiplex PCR, the TCRdb table keeps only in-frame clones and is missing some. The table includes about 560,000 clones, around 80% detected once. Sequences were obtained from PBMCs. The receptors stem from a woman aged 40 to 55 in good health. Some clones in this sample may be carry-over from other donors' samples.

Comments on this clone: It may be a read error: a sequence one base away is much more abundant. Without the conserved terminal phenylalanine or tryptophan, this CDR3 likely stems from a read error. The gene calls are TRBV29-1 and TRBJ1-1; D is perhaps TRBD1 (5 bases). Per germline, CDR1 SQVTM and CDR2 ANQGSEA. Trimming removed 4 bases from V and 5 bases from J, with 14 bases in between. The CDR3 is 13 amino acids. CDR3 in amino acids: CSVAVLGGTEAFS. DNA of the CDR3: TGCAGCGTTGCCGTCTTGGGGGGAACTGAAGCTTTCTCT.

This chain links TRBV9 with TRBJ2-1; 7 bases are shared with TRBD2. With 4 bases clipped from V and 1 base from J, the junction kept 8 bases outside the gene matches. CDR1 is SGDLS, CDR2 YYNGEE, per germline. The CDR3 extends over 16 amino acids. CDR3 sequence: CASSQNRRGSYNEQFF. In DNA form, the CDR3 reads TGTGCCAGCAGCCAAAACAGGCGGGGGTCCTACAATGAGCAGTTCTTC.